The next 28 T cell receptor beta chains were all read from a single sample in a study of PD-1 blockade in classical Hodgkin lymphoma. Each patient relapsed following autologous stem cell transplantation, and prior brentuximab vedotin exposure differed. TCRdb keeps only in-frame clones here, not all; method: immunoSEQ multiplex PCR. Of roughly 14,000 clones in the sample, about 86% were seen once. The starting material was peripheral blood mononuclear cells (PBMCs), obtained at baseline. These receptors were collected from a human donor with classical Hodgkin lymphoma.

The chain carries TRBV2 and TRBJ2-3; unclear D gene. CDR1 is SNHLY and CDR2 is FYNNEI in the germline V gene. The CDR3 is 14 residues long. V was trimmed by 3 bases and J by 1 base, leaving 8 bases between them. The CDR3 reads CASSDSSGTDTQYF. The CDR3, as DNA: TGTGCCAGCAGTGATAGCTCTGGCACAGATACGCAGTATTTT.

The chain has TRBV9 and TRBJ2-1; no reliable D call. This CDR3 spans 15 amino acids. The V gene's germline CDR1 is SGDLS and CDR2 YYNGEE. V shed 0 bases and J shed 5 bases, with 12 bases lying between them. The CDR3, as DNA: TGTGCCAGCAGCGTAGAGGCCAGGCCCCACAATGAGCAGTTCTTC. This codes for CASSVEARPHNEQFF.

This clone showed up just once. Its ends do not fully match the called genes, so a read error is possible. The chain combines TRBV30 with TRBJ2-1, with a tentative D call TRBD2 (6 bases). Germline V gene sequence: CDR1 GTSNPN, CDR2 SVGIG (reference sequence). This CDR3 spans 14 amino acids. This CDR3 is CAWSLNSGYNGQFF. CDR3 nucleotides: TGTGCCTGGAGCCTAAATAGCGGTTACAATGGGCAGTTCTTC.

The CDR3 spells CAWSASGKLFF. CDR3 coding DNA: TGTGCCTGGAGTGCCTCTGGAAAACTGTTTTTT. The chain combines TRBV30 with TRBJ1-4; D ambiguous. This CDR3 has 11 amino acids. CDR1 is GTSNPN and CDR2 is SVGIG in the germline V gene (reference sequence). The V gene lost 1 base and the J gene lost 10 bases, with 7 bases spanning the gap.

The chain links TRBV7-9 to TRBJ2-1; 13 bases align to TRBD2. J lost 7 bases, V lost 1 base, and 4 bases had no gene match. Germline CDR1 reads SEHNR; CDR2 reads FQNEAQ (reference sequence). The CDR3 consists of 16 residues. Here the CDR3 reads CASSLGPGLAGNEQFF. The CDR3 nucleotides are TGTGCCAGCAGCTTAGGACCGGGACTAGCGGGAAATGAGCAGTTCTTC.

The chain employs TRBV29-1 and TRBJ2-7, with a possible D match to TRBD1 (6 bases). From germline, CDR1 is SQVTM and CDR2 ANQGSEA. The V and J ends lost 1 base and 7 bases respectively, with 17 bases between them. This CDR3 region has 14 residues. The CDR3 region is CSVEGRQGHGEQYF. CDR3 coding DNA: TGCAGCGTTGAAGGACGGCAGGGGCACGGAGAGCAGTACTTC.

The CDR3 region has the DNA TGCGCCAGCAGCCTGGGGACTAGCGGGCCCGCTAGCACAGATACGCAGTATTTT. Translation: CASSLGTSGPASTDTQYF. The chain recombines TRBV4-1 with TRBJ2-3; TRBD2 aligns across 12 bases. The CDR3 length is 18 residues. V lost 4 bases and J lost 0; bases outside the gene matches: 8. Germline values: CDR1 MGHRA, CDR2 YSYEKL.

The chain employs TRBV7-9 and TRBJ1-6, with D hard to call. Germline V gene lookup returns CDR1 SEHNR and CDR2 FQNEAQ (reference sequence). CDR3 length: 12 amino acids. The V end lost 3 bases, the J end lost 7 bases, and 4 bases lay between the germline ends. The CDR3 is CASSFPNSPLHF. The CDR3 DNA sequence: TGTGCCAGCAGCTTCCCGAATTCACCCCTCCACTTT.

This sequence joins TRBV4-2 and TRBJ2-1; TRBD2 aligns across 12 bases. CDR1 LGHNA and CDR2 YNFKEQ come from the germline V gene. This CDR3 has 16 amino acids. V was clipped by 0 bases and J by 8 bases; unmatched bases: 5. The chain's CDR3 is CASSQDPSGRAYEQFF. The CDR3 DNA reads TGTGCCAGCAGCCAAGATCCTAGCGGGAGGGCCTATGAGCAGTTCTTC.

This clone was seen only once. The genes are TRBV14 and TRBJ2-7, with 8 bases fitting TRBD2. This CDR3 has 16 amino acids. CDR1 and CDR2 from the germline V gene are SGHDN and FVKESK. The junction had 10 bases not matched to a gene; V was cut back by 2 bases and J by 4 bases. CDR3 sequence reads: CASSQSSGGRRYEQYF. Here the CDR3 DNA reads TGTGCCAGCAGCCAATCTTCGGGAGGGAGGAGGTACGAGCAGTACTTC.

The chain has TRBV27 and TRBJ1-1; a possible D gene is TRBD1 (6 bases). V was clipped by 6 bases and J by 0 bases, with 14 bases between them. CDR3 length: 15 amino acids. CDR1 and CDR2 from the germline V gene are MNHEY and SMNVEV (reference sequence). The CDR3 protein is CASRGAAYMNTEAFF. CDR3 DNA: TGTGCCAGCAGGGGGGCAGCATACATGAACACTGAAGCTTTCTTT.

This rearrangement joins TRBV4-1 to TRBJ2-7, with D perhaps TRBD2 (5 bases). The CDR3 has 14 amino acids. The ends were cut back, 0 bases at V and 3 bases at J, with 9 bases in the middle. Germline CDR1 reads MGHRA; CDR2 reads YSYEKL. The CDR3 protein is CASSQELGLYEQYF. As DNA, the CDR3 is TGCGCCAGCAGCCAAGAGTTAGGACTCTACGAGCAGTACTTC.

The rearrangement uses TRBV29-1 and TRBJ2-1; the D call may be TRBD1 or TRBD2 (6 bases each). Trimming shortened V by 1 base and J by 8 bases, and 18 bases separated the two germline ends. CDR1 and CDR2 from the germline V gene are SQVTM and ANQGSEA. This CDR3 spans 15 amino acids. As DNA, the CDR3 is TGCAGCGTTGAAGTAGGAGGGTCAGGGGCGGATGAGCAGTTCTTC. Protein: CSVEVGGSGADEQFF.

The chain employs TRBV5-1 and TRBJ2-1; no firm D call. The V gene lost 3 bases and the J gene lost 6 bases, with 10 bases spanning the gap. CDR3 size: 13 residues. From germline, CDR1 is SGHRS and CDR2 YFSETQ. The CDR3 sequence is CASSWSTPNEQFF. The CDR3 nucleotides are TGCGCCAGCAGCTGGTCGACCCCCAATGAGCAGTTCTTC.

The chain is built from TRBV19 and TRBJ2-1; TRBD1 matches at 8 bases. The CDR3 contains 16 residues. CDR1 LNHDA and CDR2 SQIVND come from the germline V gene (reference sequence). V gave up 4 bases and J gave up 4 bases; unmatched junction bases: 9. The CDR3 spells CASSNPWGQEYNEQFF. The CDR3 DNA follows: TGTGCCAGTAGTAATCCTTGGGGACAGGAATACAATGAGCAGTTCTTC.

This chain links TRBV2 with TRBJ1-4; a weak D match, TRBD1 (6 bases). Germline V gives CDR1 SNHLY, CDR2 FYNNEI. V lost 10 bases, J lost 6 bases, and 15 bases lay in between. The CDR3 has 13 amino acids. DNA of the CDR3: TGTGCCACCGAGGGCAGGGGAGATGAAAAACTGTTTTTT. It specifies CATEGRGDEKLFF.

The V and J genes are TRBV5-1 and TRBJ2-1, with D possibly matching TRBD1 (5 bases). Germline values: CDR1 SGHRS, CDR2 YFSETQ. The V gene lost 1 base and the J gene lost 7 bases, with 12 bases spanning the gap. This CDR3 comprises 14 residues. The CDR3 sequence: CASSLYPGFNEQFF. The CDR3 DNA reads as TGCGCCAGCAGCTTGTACCCAGGGTTTAATGAGCAGTTCTTC.

The gene calls are TRBV18 and TRBJ2-7, with D possibly matching TRBD1 (6 bases). Germline CDR1 KGHSH, CDR2 LQKENI. There are 13 residues in the CDR3. Trimming took 2 bases from V and 1 from J, leaving 6 bases between them. The CDR3 coding sequence is TGTGCCAGCTCACCAGGACAGTCCTACGAGCAGTACTTC. This sequence encodes CASSPGQSYEQYF.

The V gene is TRBV7-9, the J gene TRBJ1-1; tentatively, D is TRBD1 (6 bases). V was shortened by 2 bases and J by 1 base, with 11 bases between the two germline ends. Germline V lookup: CDR1 SEHNR, CDR2 FQNEAQ (reference sequence). This CDR3 is built from 15 residues. CDR3 coding DNA: TGTGCCAGCAGCTTATGGGGGCGGAAGAACACTGAAGCTTTCTTT. Its protein product is CASSLWGRKNTEAFF.

The V gene is TRBV28, the J gene TRBJ1-2; no reliable D call. Trimming shortened V by 7 bases and J by 11 bases, and 17 bases separated the two germline ends. Germline CDR1 MDHEN, CDR2 SYDVKM. The CDR3 extends over 12 amino acids. The CDR3: CASTHSSLLYTF. The CDR3 bases are TGTGCCAGCACCCATTCATCCCTGTTGTACACCTTC.

This sequence joins TRBV28 and TRBJ1-3; D call uncertain. CDR1 MDHEN and CDR2 SYDVKM come from the germline V gene. The ends were cut back, 5 bases at V and 0 bases at J, with 2 bases in the middle. The CDR3 length is 12 residues. The CDR3 region has the DNA TGTGCCAGCAGTACCTCTGGAAACACCATATATTTT. It is translated as CASSTSGNTIYF.

This clone is deemed medium-sized. V gene TRBV7-9 combines with J gene TRBJ2-7; no definite D call. CDR3 length: 11 amino acids. V dropped 7 bases and J dropped 0 bases, with 4 bases sitting between them. Germline V gene lookup returns CDR1 SEHNR and CDR2 FQNEAQ (reference sequence). The chain's CDR3 is CASTGSYEQYF. The DNA of the CDR3 is TGTGCCAGCACGGGCTCCTACGAGCAGTACTTC.

This chain joins TRBV29-1 and TRBJ2-6; D gene uncertain. The CDR3 sequence is 16 residues long. V was trimmed by 2 bases and J by 0 bases, leaving 11 bases between them. The germline V gene encodes CDR1 SQVTM and CDR2 ANQGSEA. The CDR3, as DNA: TGCAGCGTTGAACGCCCCTCGGACTCTGGGGCCAACGTCCTGACTTTC. It translates to CSVERPSDSGANVLTF.

This chain uses TRBV5-4 with TRBJ2-7; D not certain. The CDR3 has 16 amino acids. Germline V CDR1 and CDR2: SGHNT, YYREEE (reference sequence). V lost 0 bases, J lost 7 bases, and 20 bases lay in between. DNA of the CDR3: TGTGCCAGCAGCTTGGCGCGTACCCAGTTTGACGAAGAGCAGTACTTC. Amino acids: CASSLARTQFDEEQYF.

This clone was recorded only once. The chain joins TRBV5-1 to TRBJ1-1; TRBD1 matches 10 bases. Per the germline V gene, CDR1 is SGHRS and CDR2 is YFSETQ. The CDR3 length is 16 residues. V was pared by 4 bases and J by 0 bases, with 6 bases of the junction left unmatched. The CDR3 sequence is CASSPDRGALNTEAFF. CDR3 in DNA: TGCGCCAGCAGCCCGGACAGGGGGGCTCTGAACACTGAAGCTTTCTTT.

This clone was counted once. V usage is TRBV28 and J usage is TRBJ1-3, with D possibly TRBD1 on 5 matching bases. The V end was cut by 1 base, the J end by 0 bases, with 13 bases between. Germline loops: CDR1 MDHEN, CDR2 SYDVKM. The CDR3 totals 17 residues. DNA of the CDR3: TGTGCCAGCAGTTTATTAGGCCAGGGAAGCTCTGGAAACACCATATATTTT. Its translation is CASSLLGQGSSGNTIYF. The complete variable domain, with remaining parts taken from reference TRBV28 and TRBJ1-3, reads DVKVTQSSRYLVKRTGEKVFLECVQDMDHENMFWYRQDPGLGLRLIYFSYDVKMKEKGDIPEGYSVSREKKERFSLILESASTNQTSMYLCASSLLGQGSSGNTIYFGEGSWLTVV.

The V call is TRBV9, the J call TRBJ2-1; TRBD2 might be the D (6 bases). The CDR3 has 14 amino acids. Trimming stripped 0 bases from V and 9 bases from J, with 13 bases between. The V gene's germline CDR1 is SGDLS and CDR2 YYNGEE. The CDR3 loop is CASSVAGGAIEQFF. The CDR3 nucleotides read TGTGCCAGCAGCGTAGCCGGGGGAGCGATTGAGCAGTTCTTC.

The genes are TRBV11-3 and TRBJ1-4, with D unresolved. Trimming removed 6 bases from V and 7 bases from J, with 21 bases in between. There are 16 residues in the CDR3. Looked up from germline, CDR1 is SGHNT and CDR2 is YENEEA. In DNA, the CDR3 is TGTGCCAGCAGTTCTACCTCGGGGTTGAAGAGTGAAAAACTGTTTTTT. This sequence encodes CASSSTSGLKSEKLFF.